Listed below are T cell receptor beta chains from one sample, sequenced in a study of siplizumab effects on memory and regulatory T cells. Libraries were prepared by immunoSEQ multiplex PCR; TCRdb keeps only in-frame clonotypes and omits some of them. The sample includes about 97,000 clones, 85% to 95% of them seen just once. The sequencing sample was made of non-Treg CD4+ T cells sorted from blood. These receptors all come from a human donor in good health. CDR3s include the opening cysteine and the closing phenylalanine or tryptophan. The D gene is left open where the match is weak. Where a row states a size, it is once, few, many or the class of an expanded clone; other rows omit it.

len: 15; abundance: -; v_gene: TRBV9; j_gene: TRBJ2-2; d_gene: -; CDR3nt: TGTGCCAGCAGCGTAGGTCCTGCTCGAACCGGGGAGCTGTTTTTT; CDR3aa: CASSVGPARTGELFF
len: 16; abundance: -; v_gene: TRBV4-2; j_gene: TRBJ1-5; d_gene: -; CDR3nt: TGTGCCAGCAGCCTCTTCAGCGGAGATAGCAATCAGCCCCAGCATTTT; CDR3aa: CASSLFSGDSNQPQHF
len: 14; abundance: -; v_gene: TRBV6-1; j_gene: TRBJ2-7; d_gene: TRBD2; CDR3nt: TGTGCCATCAGGGGGACTAGCGGACCTTACGAGCAGTACTTC; CDR3aa: CAIRGTSGPYEQYF
len: 11; abundance: -; v_gene: TRBV2; j_gene: TRBJ2-3; d_gene: -; CDR3nt: TGTGCCAAATCAGGCACAGATACGCAGTATTTT; CDR3aa: CAKSGTDTQYF
len: 14; abundance: -; v_gene: TRBV6-5; j_gene: TRBJ2-1; d_gene: TRBD2; CDR3nt: TGTGCCAGCAGTCTAGCGGGAGTATACAATGAGCAGTTCTTC; CDR3aa: CASSLAGVYNEQFF
len: 15; abundance: -; v_gene: TRBV6-6; j_gene: TRBJ1-5; d_gene: -; CDR3nt: TGTGCCAGCAGTTTCCCCGGACAGACTAATCAGCCCCAGCATTTT; CDR3aa: CASSFPGQTNQPQHF
len: 11; abundance: -; v_gene: TRBV6-5; j_gene: TRBJ2-1; d_gene: -; CDR3nt: TGTGCCAGCAGTTTTAGCGGTTGGGAGTTCTTC; CDR3aa: CASSFSGWEFF
len: 14; abundance: once; v_gene: TRBV19; j_gene: TRBJ1-5; d_gene: -; CDR3nt: TGTGCCAGTAGTATGGGGGTAGGGACTCAGCCCCAGCATTTT; CDR3aa: CASSMGVGTQPQHF
len: 13; abundance: -; v_gene: TRBV6-5; j_gene: TRBJ1-5; d_gene: -; CDR3nt: TGTGCCAGCAGCCAACAAGGCAATCAGCCCCAGCATTTT; CDR3aa: CASSQQGNQPQHF
len: 13; abundance: -; v_gene: TRBV19; j_gene: TRBJ2-7; d_gene: TRBD2; CDR3nt: TGTGCCAGTAGTAGCGGGAGGGGCTACGAGCAGTACTTC; CDR3aa: CASSSGRGYEQYF
len: 14; abundance: -; v_gene: TRBV7-8; j_gene: TRBJ2-3; d_gene: -; CDR3nt: TGTGCCAGCAGCCAATCTCCTGGCACAGATACGCAGTATTTT; CDR3aa: CASSQSPGTDTQYF
len: 11; abundance: -; v_gene: TRBV4-2; j_gene: TRBJ2-4; d_gene: -; CDR3nt: TGTGCCAGCAGCCCTTTCGGAGGCCAGGGTTTC; CDR3aa: CASSPFGGQGF
len: 13; abundance: -; v_gene: TRBV19; j_gene: TRBJ2-6; d_gene: -; CDR3nt: TGTGCCAGTACCGGCCCTGGGGCCAACGTCCTGACTTTC; CDR3aa: CASTGPGANVLTF
len: 13; abundance: -; v_gene: TRBV14; j_gene: TRBJ2-1; d_gene: TRBD1; CDR3nt: TGTGCCAGCACGCGGACAGGGGGCAATGAGCAGTTCTTC; CDR3aa: CASTRTGGNEQFF
len: 12; abundance: few; v_gene: TRBV19; j_gene: TRBJ1-2; d_gene: -; CDR3nt: TGTGCCAGTAGAGGACGGGATTGGGGCTACACCTTC; CDR3aa: CASRGRDWGYTF
len: 15; abundance: -; v_gene: TRBV19; j_gene: TRBJ2-7; d_gene: TRBD2; CDR3nt: TGTGCCAGTAGTCCGACTAGCGGGAGGTCCTACGAGCAGTACTTC; CDR3aa: CASSPTSGRSYEQYF
len: 15; abundance: -; v_gene: TRBV5-1; j_gene: TRBJ1-3; d_gene: TRBD1; CDR3nt: TGCGCCAGCAGCCCGGACAGGGTCTCTGGAAACACCATATATTTT; CDR3aa: CASSPDRVSGNTIYF
len: 14; abundance: -; v_gene: TRBV18; j_gene: TRBJ1-2; d_gene: -; CDR3nt: TGTGCCAGCTCACCAAGGTCGGTGGAGTATGGCTACACCTTC; CDR3aa: CASSPRSVEYGYTF
len: 13; abundance: -; v_gene: TRBV29-1; j_gene: TRBJ2-5; d_gene: -; CDR3nt: TGCAGCGTGGAGGGAGCTAGCCGAGAGACCCAGTACTTC; CDR3aa: CSVEGASRETQYF
len: 14; abundance: -; v_gene: TRBV28; j_gene: TRBJ1-3; d_gene: -; CDR3nt: TGTGCCAGCAGTTCCCCCCCGGGCCGGGTCACCATATATTTT; CDR3aa: CASSSPPGRVTIYF
len: 13; abundance: -; v_gene: TRBV7-6; j_gene: TRBJ2-5; d_gene: -; CDR3nt: TGTGCCAGCAGCTTAGTAGCACAAGAGACCCAGTACTTC; CDR3aa: CASSLVAQETQYF
len: 13; abundance: -; v_gene: TRBV7-2; j_gene: TRBJ1-2; d_gene: TRBD1; CDR3nt: TGTGCCAGCAGCCAGGGACAGAACTATGGCTACACCTTC; CDR3aa: CASSQGQNYGYTF
len: 13; abundance: -; v_gene: TRBV23-1; j_gene: TRBJ2-7; d_gene: -; CDR3nt: TGCGCCAGCAGTCGCCTATTCCCCTACGAGCAGTACTTC; CDR3aa: CASSRLFPYEQYF
len: 14; abundance: -; v_gene: TRBV7-9; j_gene: TRBJ2-6; d_gene: -; CDR3nt: TGTGCCAGCAGCGATGCCTCCGGGGCCAACGTCCTGACTTTC; CDR3aa: CASSDASGANVLTF
len: 17; abundance: -; v_gene: TRBV7-3; j_gene: TRBJ2-3; d_gene: TRBD2; CDR3nt: TGTGCCAGCAGCTTATTGGGGCTAGCGGGAACAACAGATACGCAGTATTTT; CDR3aa: CASSLLGLAGTTDTQYF
len: 15; abundance: -; v_gene: TRBV7-3; j_gene: TRBJ2-2; d_gene: TRBD2; CDR3nt: TGTGCCAGCAGGTCCGGGAGGGCCATCGGCGGGGAGCTGTTTTTT; CDR3aa: CASRSGRAIGGELFF
len: 13; abundance: -; v_gene: TRBV7-6; j_gene: TRBJ1-1; d_gene: -; CDR3nt: TGTGCCAGCAGTAAAGACAGGAACACTGAAGCTTTCTTT; CDR3aa: CASSKDRNTEAFF
len: 14; abundance: -; v_gene: TRBV5-1; j_gene: TRBJ2-1; d_gene: TRBD2; CDR3nt: TGCGCCAGCAGCTTAGCTAGCGGGCTAGATGAGCAGTTCTTC; CDR3aa: CASSLASGLDEQFF
len: 14; abundance: few; v_gene: TRBV12-5; j_gene: TRBJ2-2; d_gene: -; CDR3nt: TGTGCTAGTGGTCCACGGGATGGTGACGGGGAGCTGTTTTTT; CDR3aa: CASGPRDGDGELFF
len: 15; abundance: -; v_gene: TRBV7-8; j_gene: TRBJ2-1; d_gene: -; CDR3nt: TGTGCCAGCAGCCACCGAGAGGGCTCCTACAATGAGCAGTTCTTC; CDR3aa: CASSHREGSYNEQFF
len: 15; abundance: -; v_gene: TRBV5-4; j_gene: TRBJ2-6; d_gene: TRBD2; CDR3nt: TGTGCCAGCAAGCGGGGCCCCTCTGGGGCCAACGTCCTGACTTTC; CDR3aa: CASKRGPSGANVLTF
len: 13; abundance: -; v_gene: TRBV4-3; j_gene: TRBJ1-2; d_gene: -; CDR3nt: TGCGCCAGCAGCCAAGACAGATTCTATGGCTACACCTTC; CDR3aa: CASSQDRFYGYTF
len: 11; abundance: -; v_gene: TRBV28; j_gene: TRBJ2-7; d_gene: -; CDR3nt: TGTGCCAGCAGTTTGACCCGGCAGCAGTACTTC; CDR3aa: CASSLTRQQYF
len: 14; abundance: -; v_gene: TRBV7-4; j_gene: TRBJ1-5; d_gene: -; CDR3nt: TGTGCCAGCAGCTTAGTTAGGGGCGAGCAGCCCCAGCATTTT; CDR3aa: CASSLVRGEQPQHF
len: 16; abundance: -; v_gene: TRBV19; j_gene: TRBJ2-5; d_gene: -; CDR3nt: TGTGCCAGTAGTATGGTTACAGGTACTCCCCAAGAGACCCAGTACTTC; CDR3aa: CASSMVTGTPQETQYF
len: 14; abundance: once; v_gene: TRBV19; j_gene: TRBJ1-1; d_gene: -; CDR3nt: TGTGCCAGTAGGTCGGAAGGTATGAACACTGAAGCTTTCTTT; CDR3aa: CASRSEGMNTEAFF
len: 17; abundance: -; v_gene: TRBV9; j_gene: TRBJ1-1; d_gene: -; CDR3nt: TGTGCCAGCAGCGAGAGCCCCTCTGGGGGATGGAACACTGAAGCTTTCTTT; CDR3aa: CASSESPSGGWNTEAFF
len: 13; abundance: -; v_gene: TRBV6-5; j_gene: TRBJ2-3; d_gene: -; CDR3nt: TGTGCCAGCATTGGGGGGTACACAGATACGCAGTATTTT; CDR3aa: CASIGGYTDTQYF
len: 13; abundance: -; v_gene: TRBV6-5; j_gene: TRBJ2-7; d_gene: TRBD1; CDR3nt: TGTGCCAGCAGGGCAGGGGGTCCCTACGAGCAGTACTTC; CDR3aa: CASRAGGPYEQYF
len: 16; abundance: -; v_gene: TRBV5-4; j_gene: TRBJ2-7; d_gene: TRBD2; CDR3nt: TGTGCCAGCAGCTTGCCCCATAGCGGGGGAAACTACGAGCAGTACTTC; CDR3aa: CASSLPHSGGNYEQYF
len: 15; abundance: -; v_gene: TRBV7-3; j_gene: TRBJ1-2; d_gene: TRBD1; CDR3nt: TGTGCCAGCAGCGCCCCCGGGACAGGGAACTATGGCTACACCTTC; CDR3aa: CASSAPGTGNYGYTF
len: 14; abundance: once; v_gene: TRBV7-2; j_gene: TRBJ2-5; d_gene: TRBD2; CDR3nt: TGTGCCAGCAGCTTCTGGGGGGGTGAGGAGACCCAGTACTTC; CDR3aa: CASSFWGGEETQYF
len: 17; abundance: -; v_gene: TRBV21-1; j_gene: TRBJ2-5; d_gene: -; CDR3nt: TGTGCCAGCAGCAACGAAACCCTAGCGGGCGAACAAGAGACCCAGTACTTC; CDR3aa: CASSNETLAGEQETQYF
len: 13; abundance: -; v_gene: TRBV7-2; j_gene: TRBJ2-5; d_gene: -; CDR3nt: TGTGCCAGCAGTTCCACAGGGAAAGAGACCCAGTACTTC; CDR3aa: CASSSTGKETQYF